The 2 T cell receptor beta chains below all came from one sample that was sequenced in a study of beta chain features in type 1 diabetes. Expressed TCRB transcripts got sequenced, as all isolated RNA was reverse transcribed. Assay used: immunoSEQ multiplex PCR; TCRdb lists only in-frame clones, some missing. The sample has roughly 250,000 clones, 9% to 10% seen once. Material: naive CD4+ T cells from blood. Every receptor here comes from a woman aged 18-30 years in good health.

This chain links TRBV30 with TRBJ1-2, with TRBD1 as a possible D gene (6 bases). The CDR3 runs 12 residues. Germline lookup yields CDR1 GTSNPN and CDR2 SVGIG (reference sequence). The V and J ends lost 4 bases and 4 bases respectively, with 10 bases between them. CDR3 nucleotides: TGTGCCTGGACCATGGGGGCCTATGGCTACACCTTC. Translation: CAWTMGAYGYTF.

This clone was seen a single time. For the CDR3, the DNA is TGTGCCAGCAGTTCTCTAGCGGGAGCCTACAATGAGCAGTTCTTC. The encoded protein is CASSSLAGAYNEQFF. The chain recombines TRBV6-5 with TRBJ2-1, with TRBD2 matching over 10 bases. The CDR3 totals 15 residues. The germline CDR1 and CDR2 sequences are MNHEY and SVGAGI. The J segment lost 2 bases and the V segment lost 4 bases, leaving 2 bases of the junction unmatched.